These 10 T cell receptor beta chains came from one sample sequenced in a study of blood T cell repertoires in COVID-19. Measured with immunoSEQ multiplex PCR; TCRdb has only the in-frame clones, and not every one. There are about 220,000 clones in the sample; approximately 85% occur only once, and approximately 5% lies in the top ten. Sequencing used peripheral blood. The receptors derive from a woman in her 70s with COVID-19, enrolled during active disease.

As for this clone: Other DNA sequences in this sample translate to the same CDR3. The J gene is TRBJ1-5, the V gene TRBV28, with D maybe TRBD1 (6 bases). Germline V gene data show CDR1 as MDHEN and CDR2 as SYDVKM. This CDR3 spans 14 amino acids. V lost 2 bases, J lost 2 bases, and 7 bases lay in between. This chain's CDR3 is CASSLAGGNQPQHF. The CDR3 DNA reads TGTGCCAGCAGTTTAGCAGGGGGCAATCAGCCCCAGCATTTT.

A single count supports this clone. CDR3 amino acids: CASSTWLAGVSSYNEQFF. The CDR3 DNA is TGTGCCAGCAGTACGTGGCTAGCGGGAGTCTCTTCCTACAATGAGCAGTTCTTC. This chain joins TRBV28 and TRBJ2-1; 10 bases are a match to TRBD2. J gave up 1 base and V 5 bases, and 11 bases lay outside the gene matches. Looked up from germline, CDR1 is MDHEN and CDR2 is SYDVKM. The CDR3 length is 18 residues.

CDR3 sequence (DNA): TGTGCCAGCAGCCAGGACAGAAACACTGAAGCTTTCTTT. Its translation is CASSQDRNTEAFF. V and J are TRBV7-3 and TRBJ1-1; tentatively, D is TRBD1 (6 bases). From germline, CDR1 is SGHTA and CDR2 FQGTGA. The CDR3 loop spans 13 amino acids. V was shortened by 5 bases and J by 2 bases, with 9 bases between the two germline ends.

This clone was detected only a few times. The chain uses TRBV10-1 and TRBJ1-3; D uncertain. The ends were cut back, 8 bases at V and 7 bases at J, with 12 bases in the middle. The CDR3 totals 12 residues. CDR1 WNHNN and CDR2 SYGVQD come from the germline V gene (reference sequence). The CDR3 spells CASLRPSNTIYF. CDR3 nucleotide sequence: TGCGCCAGCCTCAGGCCCAGCAACACCATATATTTT.

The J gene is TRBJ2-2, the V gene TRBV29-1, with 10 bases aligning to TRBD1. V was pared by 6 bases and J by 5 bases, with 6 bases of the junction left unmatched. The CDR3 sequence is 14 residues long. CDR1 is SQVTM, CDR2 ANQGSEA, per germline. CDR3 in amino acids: CSVDRGLTTGELFF. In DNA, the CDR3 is TGCAGCGTGGACAGGGGGTTGACTACCGGGGAGCTGTTTTTT.

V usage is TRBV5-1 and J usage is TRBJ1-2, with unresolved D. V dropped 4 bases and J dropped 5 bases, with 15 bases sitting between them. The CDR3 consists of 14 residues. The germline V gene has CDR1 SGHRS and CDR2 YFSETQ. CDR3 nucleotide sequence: TGCGCCAGCAGCCCTGGAGGCCTCCAGTATGGCTACACCTTC. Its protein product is CASSPGGLQYGYTF.

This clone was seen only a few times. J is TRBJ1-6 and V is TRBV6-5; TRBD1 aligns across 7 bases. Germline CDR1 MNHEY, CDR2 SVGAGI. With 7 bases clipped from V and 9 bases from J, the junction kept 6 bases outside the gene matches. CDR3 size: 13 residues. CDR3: CASKGQKVSPLHF. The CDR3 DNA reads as TGTGCCAGCAAGGGACAGAAAGTTTCACCCCTCCACTTT.

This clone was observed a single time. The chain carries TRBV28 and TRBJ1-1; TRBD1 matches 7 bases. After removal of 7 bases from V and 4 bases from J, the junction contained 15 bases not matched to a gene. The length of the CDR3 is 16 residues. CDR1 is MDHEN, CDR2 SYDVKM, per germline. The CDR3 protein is CASTSPFTGAVTEAFF. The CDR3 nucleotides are TGTGCCAGCACCTCACCGTTTACAGGGGCGGTCACTGAAGCTTTCTTT. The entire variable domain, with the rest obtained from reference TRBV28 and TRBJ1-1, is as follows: DVKVTQSSRYLVKRTGEKVFLECVQDMDHENMFWYRQDPGLGLRLIYFSYDVKMKEKGDIPEGYSVSREKKERFSLILESASTNQTSMYLCASTSPFTGAVTEAFFGQGTRLTVV.

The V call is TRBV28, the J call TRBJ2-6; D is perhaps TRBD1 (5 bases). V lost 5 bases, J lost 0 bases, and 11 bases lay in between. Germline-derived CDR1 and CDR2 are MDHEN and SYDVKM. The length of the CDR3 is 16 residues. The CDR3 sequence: CASSRTPLSGANVLTF. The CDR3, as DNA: TGTGCCAGCAGTAGGACACCTCTCTCTGGGGCCAACGTCCTGACTTTC. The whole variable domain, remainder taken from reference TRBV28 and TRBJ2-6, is DVKVTQSSRYLVKRTGEKVFLECVQDMDHENMFWYRQDPGLGLRLIYFSYDVKMKEKGDIPEGYSVSREKKERFSLILESASTNQTSMYLCASSRTPLSGANVLTFGAGSRLTVL.

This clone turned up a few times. The CDR3 region has the DNA TGTGCCACCGGACAGGGGGTTTATCAGCCCCAGCATTTT. It yields the protein CATGQGVYQPQHF. The gene calls are TRBV24-1 and TRBJ1-5, with 10 bases identical to TRBD1. V lost 9 bases and J lost 5; bases outside the gene matches: 3. Germline CDR1 is KGHDR and CDR2 is SFDVKD. CDR3 length equals 13 residues.